Following are 29 T cell receptor beta chains from one sample sequenced in a study of shared T cell receptors in the human thymus. Using immunoSEQ multiplex PCR, the repertoire was profiled, and TCRdb retains in-frame clones only, with some absent. The sample includes 650,000 to 950,000 clones, roughly 85% of them seen just once. The same sample was also studied in work on human thymus T cells.

Source material: thymocytes. The receptors come from a girl under two years old with a congenital heart defect.

This clone was seen more than once but under ten times. The rearrangement joins TRBV27 to TRBJ1-6; D remains unclear. Germline CDR1 and CDR2: MNHEY and SMNVEV (reference sequence). The CDR3 extends over 19 amino acids. Trimming removed 3 bases from V and 6 bases from J, with 24 bases in between. The CDR3 DNA sequence: TGTGCCAGCAGTTTCGTTACCGCCGGCTGTAGCGGTTCTAATTCACCCCTCCACTTT. Translated: CASSFVTAGCSGSNSPLHF.

This chain connects TRBV7-6 to TRBJ1-4; D perhaps matches TRBD1 (5 bases). The CDR3 is made up of 14 amino acids. Between the trimmed V and J ends, which lost 3 bases and 7 bases, there was a span of 12 bases. Germline V CDR1 and CDR2: SGHVS, FNYEAQ. The CDR3 region is CASSFRGKGEKLFF. The CDR3 DNA follows: TGTGCCAGCAGCTTCCGGGGGAAGGGTGAAAAACTGTTTTTT. The full variable domain, in which reference TRBV7-6 and TRBJ1-4 provide the parts outside the CDR3, is GAGVSQSPRYKVTKRGQDVALRCDPISGHVSLYWYRQALGQGPEFLTYFNYEAQQDKSGLPNDRFSAERPEGSISTLTIQRTEQRDSAMYRCASSFRGKGEKLFFGSGTQLSVL.

V gene TRBV7-9 combines with J gene TRBJ2-5, with a tentative D call TRBD2 (6 bases). The germline V and J ends were trimmed by 5 bases and 4 bases, with 14 bases remaining between them. The CDR3 extends over 14 amino acids. Germline V lookup: CDR1 SEHNR, CDR2 FQNEAQ (reference sequence). The CDR3 coding sequence is TGTGCCAGCAGCCTAACGGGGGATGGAGAGACCCAGTACTTC. Residues: CASSLTGDGETQYF.

The chain recombines TRBV18 with TRBJ2-5, with D tentatively TRBD1 (5 bases). With 5 bases removed from V and 5 bases from J, the gap between germline ends came to 12 bases. The CDR3 is 13 residues long. Germline values: CDR1 KGHSH, CDR2 LQKENI. The CDR3 DNA is TGTGCCAGCTCAAGAGCCCAGGGTGAGACCCAGTACTTC. This encodes CASSRAQGETQYF.

This clone was seen more than once but under ten times. The DNA of the CDR3 is TGCGCCAGCAGTCCCCCTACAGGGCTGGAAATGAACACTGAAGCTTTCTTT. This sequence encodes CASSPPTGLEMNTEAFF. The chain has TRBV5-1 and TRBJ1-1, with a weak D call TRBD1 (6 bases). The germline gives CDR1 SGHRS, CDR2 YFSETQ. Trimming cost V 5 bases and J 0 bases, with 20 bases left between them. This CDR3 comprises 17 residues.

This rearrangement joins TRBV5-4 to TRBJ1-2; D possibly corresponds to TRBD1 (5 bases). CDR1 is SGHNT, CDR2 YYREEE, per germline (reference sequence). The V gene lost 4 bases and the J gene lost 1 base, with 14 bases spanning the gap. The CDR3 runs to 15 residues. CDR3 DNA sequence: TGTGCCAGCAGCCTAGTGTCGGGGGATAACTATGGCTACACCTTC. Its translation is CASSLVSGDNYGYTF.

Of note for this clone: Other DNA sequences of this sample code for an identical CDR3. The DNA of the CDR3 is TGTGCCAGCTCAGGGGTTGGAGATAATTCACCCCTCCACTTT. Protein: CASSGVGDNSPLHF. The rearrangement uses TRBV27 and TRBJ1-6; a possible D gene is TRBD1 (6 bases). The CDR3 covers 14 residues. CDR1 is MNHEY and CDR2 is SMNVEV in the germline V gene (reference sequence). V dropped 8 bases and J dropped 5 bases, with 13 bases sitting between them.

The gene calls are TRBV5-4 and TRBJ2-7, with TRBD1 identical over 8 bases. V lost 3 bases to trimming and J lost 1 base; unmatched junction nucleotides: 6. CDR3 size: 15 residues. Germline values: CDR1 SGHNT, CDR2 YYREEE (reference sequence). For the CDR3, the DNA is TGTGCCAGCAGCTCCGACCGGGACAGGTCCTACGAGCAGTACTTC. Translating it yields CASSSDRDRSYEQYF.

The chain couples TRBV4-1 to TRBJ2-2; a possible D gene is TRBD1 (6 bases). CDR1 MGHRA and CDR2 YSYEKL come from the germline V gene. Between the trimmed V and J ends, which lost 5 bases and 4 bases, there was a span of 26 bases. This CDR3 has 19 residues. The CDR3: CASSYMGDRSRSGTGELFF. CDR3 coding DNA: TGCGCCAGCAGCTATATGGGAGACAGGTCTCGATCTGGCACCGGGGAGCTGTTTTTT.

The chain couples TRBV29-1 to TRBJ1-2, with a possible D match to TRBD1 (5 bases). The V end was cut by 6 bases, the J end by 0 bases, with 14 bases between. Germline CDR1 SQVTM, CDR2 ANQGSEA. The CDR3 sequence is 14 residues long. The CDR3 region has the DNA TGCAGCGTGGGGAGGGGCACAGCTAACTATGGCTACACCTTC. Translating gives CSVGRGTANYGYTF. Full variable domain (missing parts from reference TRBV29-1 and TRBJ1-2): SAVISQKPSRDICQRGTSLTIQCQVDSQVTMMFWYRQQPGQSLTLIATANQGSEATYESGFVIDKFPISRPNLTFSTLTVSNMSPEDSSIYLCSVGRGTANYGYTFGSGTRLTVV.

This CDR3 reads CASRGGLAGTQETQYF. DNA of the CDR3: TGTGCCAGCAGGGGGGGACTAGCGGGGACACAAGAGACCCAGTACTTC. The J gene is TRBJ2-5, the V gene TRBV5-6, with 13 bases lining up with TRBD2. In germline, CDR1 is SGHDT, CDR2 YYEEEE. The CDR3 runs to 16 residues. Trimming took 5 bases from V and 2 from J; bases not matched to a gene: 6.

V is TRBV28 and J is TRBJ2-3; D is possibly TRBD1 (5 bases). Looked up from germline, CDR1 is MDHEN and CDR2 is SYDVKM. Trimming cost V 6 bases and J 0 bases, with 10 bases left between them. The CDR3 contains 14 residues. In DNA form, the CDR3 reads TGTGCCAGCAGGCCTCAGGGTAGCACAGATACGCAGTATTTT. Protein: CASRPQGSTDTQYF.

The CDR3 DNA is TGTGCCTGGAGTATCATCCGACAGGGGGATGGCGCTTTCTTT. Translation gives CAWSIIRQGDGAFF. V gene TRBV30 combines with J gene TRBJ1-1; 9 bases line up with TRBD1. Germline V lookup: CDR1 GTSNPN, CDR2 SVGIG (reference sequence). The V gene end was trimmed by 2 bases and the J gene end by 11 bases; junction bases not matched to a gene: 12. The CDR3 extends over 14 amino acids.

The genes are TRBV4-3 and TRBJ1-1; tentatively, D is TRBD1 (5 bases). Germline lookup yields CDR1 LGHNA and CDR2 YSLEER. The V gene lost 2 bases and the J gene lost 2 bases, with 15 bases spanning the gap. This CDR3 comprises 16 residues. CDR3 in DNA: TGCGCCAGCAGCCAAACAGAAGGGGCCGCTAACACTGAAGCTTTCTTT. Its protein is CASSQTEGAANTEAFF.

The J gene is TRBJ1-1, the V gene TRBV7-9; D remains unclear. The CDR3 has 14 amino acids. Germline V lookup: CDR1 SEHNR, CDR2 FQNEAQ (reference sequence). Trimming cost V 5 bases and J 4 bases, with 14 bases left between them. CDR3 nucleotide sequence: TGTGCCAGCAGCCTCACGGGGATAACCACTGAAGCTTTCTTT. It codes for CASSLTGITTEAFF.

The genes are TRBV6-5 and TRBJ2-7, with 12 bases lining up with TRBD2. The CDR3 extends over 14 amino acids. The ends lost 5 bases at V and 2 bases at J; junction bases unmatched: 1. The germline V gene encodes CDR1 MNHEY and CDR2 SVGAGI. In nucleotides, the CDR3 is TGTGCCAGCAGTACTAGCGGGGGGACCTACGAGCAGTACTTC. The encoded protein is CASSTSGGTYEQYF.

This chain connects TRBV10-2 to TRBJ2-6, with 7 bases lining up with TRBD1. The V and J ends lost 10 bases and 4 bases, in that order; junction bases with no gene match: 13. Germline CDR1 and CDR2: WSHSY and SAAADI. The CDR3 is 16 residues long. Written as DNA, the CDR3 is TGCGCCATCTCGACAGGGTTTATAGCAGGGGCCAACGTCCTGACTTTC. Translation: CAISTGFIAGANVLTF.

The rearrangement joins TRBV14 to TRBJ1-1; tentative D call: TRBD1 (5 bases). This CDR3 region has 13 residues. V lost 0 bases, J lost 10 bases, and 12 bases lay in between. The germline CDR1 and CDR2 sequences are SGHDN and FVKESK. The CDR3 bases are TGTGCCAGCAGCCAAGACAGGGAGGGGCGAGCTTTCTTT. Its protein is CASSQDREGRAFF. The full variable domain, its missing parts supplied by reference TRBV14 and TRBJ1-1, is EAGVTQFPSHSVIEKGQTVTLRCDPISGHDNLYWYRRVMGKEIKFLLHFVKESKQDESGMPNNRFLAERTGGTYSTLKVQPAELEDSGVYFCASSQDREGRAFFGQGTRLTVV.

The rearrangement joins TRBV5-6 to TRBJ2-1; 9 bases line up with TRBD1. The CDR3 extends over 13 amino acids. CDR1 and CDR2 (germline): SGHDT, YYEEEE. V dropped 2 bases and J dropped 9; count of bases not matched to a gene: 3. CDR3 in amino acids: CASSLGTGIEQFF. CDR3 nucleotides: TGTGCCAGCAGCTTAGGGACAGGGATTGAGCAGTTCTTC.

The V call is TRBV9, the J call TRBJ2-1, with a possible D match to TRBD1 (6 bases). The CDR3 runs 18 residues. V was cut by 0 bases and J by 3 bases, with 19 bases left in between. Germline V CDR1 and CDR2: SGDLS, YYNGEE. The CDR3 here is CASSVVPGRQEHYNEQFF. The CDR3 region has the DNA TGTGCCAGCAGCGTAGTGCCTGGTCGACAGGAGCACTACAATGAGCAGTTCTTC.

The chain recombines TRBV15 with TRBJ1-5, with 10 bases matching TRBD1. This CDR3 spans 17 amino acids. Germline-derived CDR1 and CDR2 are LNHNV and YYDKDF (reference sequence). With 7 bases clipped from V and 5 bases from J, the junction kept 14 bases outside the gene matches. Here the CDR3 DNA reads TGTGCCACCAACGAAGGCGCGGGGACAGGGGTGGATCAGCCCCAGCATTTT. Encoded protein: CATNEGAGTGVDQPQHF.

The chain uses TRBV5-1 and TRBJ2-3; D ambiguous. The germline gives CDR1 SGHRS, CDR2 YFSETQ. Trimming pared 3 bases from V and 5 bases from J, leaving 4 bases between. CDR3 size: 11 residues. The DNA for the CDR3 is TGCGCCAGCAGCTCCAGAGATACGCAGTATTTT. It yields the protein CASSSRDTQYF.

V and J are TRBV7-2 and TRBJ1-1; D may be TRBD1 (6 bases). Germline values: CDR1 SGHTA, CDR2 FQGNSA. The CDR3 spans 17 residues. The V and J ends lost 2 bases and 11 bases respectively, with 27 bases between them. CDR3 loop: CASSLLSGATGSVVAFF. The CDR3 DNA sequence: TGTGCCAGCAGCTTACTCAGCGGGGCGACAGGCTCGGTTGTCGCTTTCTTT.

V and J are TRBV5-1 and TRBJ2-7; D may be TRBD2 (6 bases). In germline, CDR1 is SGHRS, CDR2 YFSETQ. The CDR3 is 20 amino acids. The V end was cut by 0 bases, the J end by 7 bases, with 32 bases between. The CDR3 here is CASSLGERFYRFRPTREQYF. CDR3 DNA: TGCGCCAGCAGCTTGGGGGAACGTTTTTATAGGTTTCGACCGACTAGAGAGCAGTACTTC.

The V gene is TRBV5-6, the J gene TRBJ1-2, with D perhaps matching TRBD1 (5 bases). Germline CDR1 and CDR2: SGHDT and YYEEEE. Trimming took off 1 base at V and 4 bases at J, with 11 bases between the two ends. The CDR3 is 14 amino acids. The CDR3 protein is CASSLSGGTYGYTF. CDR3 sequence (DNA): TGTGCCAGCAGCTTGAGCGGGGGAACCTATGGCTACACCTTC. The entire variable domain, with the rest obtained from reference TRBV5-6 and TRBJ1-2, is as follows: DAGVTQSPTHLIKTRGQQVTLRCSPKSGHDTVSWYQQALGQGPQFIFQYYEEEERQRGNFPDRFSGHQFPNYSSELNVNALLLGDSALYLCASSLSGGTYGYTFGSGTRLTVV.

The chain recombines TRBV9 with TRBJ2-2; tentative D call: TRBD2 (6 bases). The CDR3 extends over 21 amino acids. Trimming cost V 0 bases and J 2 bases, with 26 bases left between them. Germline CDR1 is SGDLS and CDR2 is YYNGEE. CDR3 DNA sequence: TGTGCCAGCAGCGTAGTTCCTCCGGTGACGGGGGAGAGACAAAACACCGGGGAGCTGTTTTTT. Translating gives CASSVVPPVTGERQNTGELFF.

V usage is TRBV6-5 and J usage is TRBJ1-5, with D unclear. Looked up from germline, CDR1 is MNHEY and CDR2 is SVGAGI. V shed 2 bases and J shed 9 bases, with 11 bases lying between them. This CDR3 has 13 amino acids. CDR3 sequence reads: CASSYVIAGPQHF. The DNA of the CDR3 is TGTGCCAGCAGTTACGTCATCGCCGGGCCCCAGCATTTT.

The chain employs TRBV11-2 and TRBJ2-1, with TRBD1 as a possible D gene (6 bases). This CDR3 is 17 amino acids long. Germline V CDR1 and CDR2: SGHAT, FQNNGV. Trimming removed 4 bases from V and 4 bases from J, with 20 bases in between. CDR3 residues: CASSSQIPGDDYNEQFF. For the CDR3, the DNA is TGTGCCAGCAGCTCACAAATCCCAGGGGATGATTACAATGAGCAGTTCTTC.

This chain links TRBV6-1 with TRBJ1-1, with D tentatively TRBD1 (6 bases). The CDR3 covers 13 residues. The V end was cut by 4 bases, the J end by 1 base, with 7 bases between. Germline values: CDR1 MNHNS, CDR2 SASEGT. The DNA for the CDR3 is TGTGCCAGCAGTGGGGACACGAACACTGAAGCTTTCTTT. Its translation is CASSGDTNTEAFF.